The T cell receptor beta chain under discussion was sequenced for a study of human T cells and chemical hapten exposure. The wider study: Patches that contained 0.01% DPC were applied to the upper back and read at 6 days.

Each CDR3 protein is one row after TCRdb ran MiXCR on the RACE reads. The data show about 160,000 distinct CDR3 sequences, 28% seen once. V lost 1 base, J lost 2 bases, and 18 bases lay in between. The CDR3 is made up of 19 amino acids. Germline values: CDR1 LGHNA, CDR2 YNFKEQ. The time point here: patch test 3, about 24 weeks after DPC sensitization. Treatment specified: therapeutic diphenylcyclopropenone sensitization with weekly scalp DPC. This receptor was identified in a woman aged 18-29 years with alopecia areata. Some clones in this sample may be carry-over from other donors' samples. The chain has TRBV4-2 and TRBJ2-6; either TRBD1 or TRBD2 may supply D (5 bases each). Material: whole blood, obtained in connection with sensitization to the hapten diphenylcyclopropenone (DPC). CDR3 amino acids: CASSQVYGTTVPGANVLTF. The CDR3 coding sequence is TGTGCCAGCAGCCAAGTCTATGGGACGACGGTCCCTGGGGCCAACGTCCTGACTTTC.